In its sample, the clone carrying this T cell receptor beta chain was seen a few times. Its antigen is unidentified. TCRdb fed the 5' RACE reads into MiXCR, producing one record per CDR3 protein. Of more than 350,000 distinct CDR3 sequences listed, 15% to 20% are singletons. This specimen comes from a study of T-cell memory formation after mild COVID-19. Study-wide context: TCR clusters were mostly confined to one donor each.

Findings and limits, study-wide: Nothing confirmed that second-wave clones peaking on day 37 were specific for SARS-CoV-2. Pre-infection memory showed some responding clones, and this suggested that cross-reactive memory joined. A second wave expanding day 15 to 37 was CD4+-biased; contracting clones were balanced.

V was cut by 4 bases and J by 9 bases, with 19 bases left in between. Germline-derived CDR1 and CDR2 are SGHTA and FQGNSA. The CDR3 covers 15 residues. The TCR sequence derives from a man in his late teens or twenties who had mild COVID-19 (a few samples of this study predate the infection). Cell type and time point are not known. The chain uses TRBV7-2 and TRBJ1-3, with a possible D match to TRBD1 (5 bases). The sample comprised PBMCs or a T cell subset sorted from them (not recorded which). The CDR3 is CASSSSARVGSTIYF. The CDR3 nucleotides are TGTGCCAGCAGCTCCTCCGCCAGGGTGGGATCCACCATATATTTT.